The present T cell receptor beta chain was sequenced within a study of radiotherapy plus CTLA-4 blockade in lung cancer. Looking at the study overall: Disease control reached 31%, with objective responses in 15% to 20%. The study, taken as a whole, reports: TCR clones from tumors expanded in blood after radiotherapy plus ipilimumab. Response, reportedly, was best predicted by interferon-beta along with early blood T cell clone dynamics.

As regards this clone: The antigen is undetermined.

Patients had chemo-refractory metastatic non-small-cell lung cancer and received focal radiation plus CTLA-4 blockade that used ipilimumab. Profiling relied on immunoSEQ multiplex PCR, and the TCRdb table lists in-frame clones only, not all of them. The sample has 80,000 to 100,000 clones, roughly four fifths seen once; the top ten hold around 3%. V shed 5 bases and J 7 bases; nucleotides not matched to a gene: 16. The CDR3 sequence is 18 residues long. From germline, CDR1 is LNHDA and CDR2 SQIVND (reference sequence). The TCR originated in a human donor with non-small cell lung cancer who had a partial response to radiotherapy plus ipilimumab. The V and J genes are TRBV19 and TRBJ2-1; 11 nucleotides align to TRBD2. The source was peripheral blood, collected from a patient treated with radiotherapy plus ipilimumab. The CDR3 reads CASSPRGSGRAIGNEQFF. CDR3 nucleotide sequence: TGTGCCAGTAGTCCCCGGGGTAGCGGGAGGGCCATCGGGAATGAGCAGTTCTTC.